Listed below are T cell receptor beta chains from one sample, sequenced in a study of cytomegalovirus exposure and HLA in healthy donors. Using immunoSEQ multiplex PCR, the repertoire was profiled, and TCRdb retains in-frame clones only, with some absent. The sample yields 150,000 to 200,000 clones, about 80% seen once. Sequencing was done on a sample of PBMCs. The receptors stem from a woman aged 18 to 35 in good health and CMV-seropositive. CDR3s include the opening cysteine and the closing phenylalanine or tryptophan. The D gene is left open where the match is weak. Size tells how often a clone was seen (once, few, many) or the class of an expanded clone, and some rows leave it out.

abundance	j_gene	d_gene	v_gene	CDR3aa	CDR3nt
.	TRBJ2-2	TRBD2	TRBV2	CASSPTSGGTGELFF	TGTGCCAGCAGTCCTACTAGCGGGGGGACCGGGGAGCTGTTTTTT
.	TRBJ2-5	TRBD2	TRBV9	CASSPGGPRGETQYF	TGTGCCAGCAGCCCGGGGGGTCCCCGGGGCGAGACCCAGTACTTC
few	TRBJ2-2	.	TRBV9	CASSVAGVNTGELFF	TGTGCCAGCAGCGTAGCGGGAGTTAACACCGGGGAGCTGTTTTTT
.	TRBJ1-3	TRBD1	TRBV13	CASSLGFPQGASGNTIYF	TGTGCCAGCAGCTTAGGGTTTCCACAGGGGGCCTCTGGAAACACCATATATTTT
.	TRBJ1-5	TRBD1	TRBV6-1	CASSENEGAASQPQHF	TGTGCCAGCAGTGAGAATGAGGGGGCCGCCAGTCAGCCCCAGCATTTT
few	TRBJ1-4	.	TRBV20-1	CSAAAGQKLFF	TGCAGTGCTGCAGCGGGGCAAAAACTGTTTTTT
.	TRBJ1-1	.	TRBV6-1	CASSEFAGGGNTEAFF	TGTGCCAGCAGTGAATTTGCGGGGGGCGGGAACACTGAAGCTTTCTTT
.	TRBJ1-3	.	TRBV7-2	CASSSAGEISGNTIYF	TGTGCCAGCAGCTCCGCAGGGGAGATCTCTGGAAACACCATATATTTT
.	TRBJ2-1	TRBD2	TRBV5-1	CASSPLLAGAREQFF	TGCGCCAGCAGCCCCTTACTAGCGGGGGCCCGAGAGCAGTTCTTC
.	TRBJ1-2	.	TRBV28	CASSFPGDHYGYTF	TGTGCCAGCAGTTTTCCAGGGGATCACTATGGCTACACCTTC
.	TRBJ1-1	TRBD1	TRBV6-5	CASRSSTGGEAFF	TGTGCCAGCAGAAGTTCTACAGGGGGCGAAGCTTTCTTT
few	TRBJ1-2	.	TRBV19	CASTFGVGYGYTF	TGTGCCAGTACATTTGGTGTCGGCTATGGCTACACCTTC
.	TRBJ2-1	TRBD2	TRBV7-2	CASSFRTSGVSSYNEQFF	TGTGCCAGCAGCTTTCGGACTAGCGGGGTTAGCTCCTACAATGAGCAGTTCTTC
.	TRBJ1-3	TRBD1	TRBV28	CASRGGTGGNTIYF	TGTGCCAGCAGGGGGGGGACAGGGGGAAACACCATATATTTT
.	TRBJ2-1	TRBD2	TRBV6-4	CASALAGEYNEQFF	TGTGCCAGCGCACTAGCGGGGGAATACAATGAGCAGTTCTTC
.	TRBJ2-3	TRBD1	TRBV6-1	CASSDAPGQGRDTQYF	TGTGCCAGCAGTGACGCCCCGGGACAGGGAAGAGATACGCAGTATTTT
few	TRBJ1-2	.	TRBV6-5	CASSQGLGSGYTF	TGTGCCAGCAGTCAGGGCTTGGGATCTGGCTACACCTTC
.	TRBJ1-2	.	TRBV6-4	CASSDSGREEGYTF	TGTGCCAGCAGTGACTCGGGCAGGGAGGAAGGCTACACCTTC
.	TRBJ2-3	.	TRBV11-2	CASSLGSGSSTDTQYF	TGTGCCAGCAGCTTAGGGTCGGGAAGTAGCACAGATACGCAGTATTTT
.	TRBJ1-6	.	TRBV28	CASSQPGSPLHF	TGTGCCAGCAGCCAACCGGGTTCACCCCTCCACTTT
.	TRBJ1-2	.	TRBV6-1	CASSEGAQYGYTF	TGTGCCAGCAGTGAAGGGGCGCAGTATGGCTACACCTTC
.	TRBJ1-2	.	TRBV19	CASNAPGRTSDGDYGYTF	TGTGCCAGTAACGCCCCGGGTCGAACCTCAGACGGGGACTATGGCTACACCTTC
.	TRBJ1-1	.	TRBV25-1	CASSNTGSTEAFF	TGTGCCAGCAGTAATACAGGGTCCACTGAAGCTTTCTTT
.	TRBJ2-3	TRBD1	TRBV19	CASRPDRSTDTQYF	TGTGCCAGTAGACCGGACAGGAGCACAGATACGCAGTATTTT
.	TRBJ1-1	TRBD1	TRBV28	CASSLDRVGGTEAFF	TGTGCCAGCAGCCTCGACAGGGTAGGAGGCACTGAAGCTTTCTTT
.	TRBJ2-1	.	TRBV5-1	CASSLLNEQFF	TGCGCCAGCAGCTTGCTCAATGAGCAGTTCTTC
few	TRBJ2-1	.	TRBV2	CASSFGGRVTYNEQFF	TGTGCCAGCAGTTTCGGGGGGCGGGTTACCTACAATGAGCAGTTCTTC
once	TRBJ1-2	.	TRBV5-4	CASSFRVGYTF	TGTGCCAGCAGCTTCCGGGTCGGCTACACCTTC
.	TRBJ1-1	.	TRBV11-3	CASSLGWTANTEAFF	TGTGCCAGCAGCTTGGGTTGGACAGCGAACACTGAAGCTTTCTTT
.	TRBJ1-6	.	TRBV9	CASSVAGDIIHPLHF	TGTGCCAGCAGCGTAGCAGGGGACATAATTCACCCCCTCCACTTT
.	TRBJ1-3	TRBD1	TRBV6-6	CASNTGTVSSGNTIYF	TGTGCCAGCAATACCGGGACAGTGAGCTCTGGAAACACCATATATTTT
.	TRBJ2-1	.	TRBV30	CATGPSREQFF	TGTGCCACCGGTCCCTCCCGTGAGCAGTTCTTC
.	TRBJ1-2	.	TRBV27	CASKYSGVDGYTF	TGTGCCAGCAAGTACTCAGGGGTTGATGGCTACACCTTC
.	TRBJ2-5	TRBD2	TRBV10-3	CAIGPSGGLETQYF	TGTGCCATCGGCCCTAGCGGGGGCCTGGAGACCCAGTACTTC
.	TRBJ1-2	TRBD1	TRBV9	CASSPSGQGTGYTF	TGTGCCAGCAGCCCCTCCGGACAGGGCACTGGCTACACCTTC
.	TRBJ2-2	.	TRBV5-6	CASSLVGPGELFF	TGTGCCAGCAGCTTGGTGGGGCCCGGGGAGCTGTTTTTT
.	TRBJ1-1	.	TRBV19	CASSIQGRMNTEAFF	TGTGCCAGTAGTATCCAGGGGCGGATGAACACTGAAGCTTTCTTT
.	TRBJ1-1	TRBD1	TRBV7-3	CASSFSGTGNTEAFF	TGTGCCAGCAGCTTTTCAGGGACAGGGAACACTGAAGCTTTCTTT
.	TRBJ2-2	TRBD2	TRBV5-4	CASSKPGLADTGELFF	TGTGCCAGCAGCAAACCGGGACTAGCGGACACCGGGGAGCTGTTTTTT
.	TRBJ1-6	.	TRBV14	CASSQGRENSPLHF	TGTGCCAGCAGCCAAGGACGGGAGAATTCACCCCTCCACTTT
few	TRBJ2-5	.	TRBV27	CASSATNAYQETQYF	TGTGCCAGCAGTGCAACTAACGCCTACCAAGAGACCCAGTACTTC
few	TRBJ2-1	TRBD2	TRBV5-4	CASQLGLADPKQFF	TGTGCCAGCCAGTTGGGGCTAGCGGACCCCAAGCAGTTCTTC
.	TRBJ2-7	TRBD2	TRBV28	CASIPSGENYEQYF	TGTGCCAGCATCCCTAGCGGGGAAAACTACGAGCAGTACTTC
few	TRBJ2-2	.	TRBV4-1	CASSTTLGAGVSYTGELFF	TGCGCCAGCAGCACTACTCTCGGGGCAGGGGTTTCTTACACCGGGGAGCTGTTTTTT
.	TRBJ1-2	.	TRBV19	CASSFGTHYGYTF	TGTGCCAGTAGTTTCGGGACTCATTATGGCTACACCTTC
.	TRBJ2-2	.	TRBV5-6	CASSLYLGELFF	TGTGCCAGCAGCCTTTATTTGGGGGAGCTGTTTTTT
.	TRBJ2-1	TRBD2	TRBV11-2	CASSLDRLAGPNEQFF	TGTGCCAGCAGCTTAGATCGACTAGCGGGGCCCAATGAGCAGTTCTTC
.	TRBJ1-1	.	TRBV7-9	CASSTGLTEAFF	TGTGCCAGCAGCACAGGTCTCACTGAAGCTTTCTTT
.	TRBJ2-3	TRBD2	TRBV27	CAIGLAGTDTQYF	TGTGCCATTGGACTAGCGGGTACAGATACGCAGTATTTT